This record looks at one T cell receptor beta chain sequence and its context. Its target is not known. Donors had nominal health at sampling but likely had unrecorded immune exposures. The data stem from a study of cytomegalovirus exposure and HLA in healthy donors. Germline V CDR1 and CDR2: WSHSY, SAAADI. The CDR3 is made up of 13 amino acids. V dropped 8 bases and J dropped 1 base, with 11 bases sitting between them. 60 Vbeta and 13 Jbeta primers were used in PCR. The assay was immunoSEQ multiplex PCR, and TCRdb's table has in-frame clones only and misses some. The sample lists about 110,000 clones; 71% were seen once. Whole-study findings and limits: Later on, an analysis found that several of the most significant clusters appeared to be linked to common viral pathogens, which included parvovirus B19. For most TCR beta V segments, an earlier analysis put the productive rate at about 87% or about 30% of the time.

V is TRBV10-2 and J is TRBJ1-1; the D gene is possibly TRBD1 (5 bases). Sequenced material: PBMCs. The sequence came from a female donor in good health and CMV-seronegative. CDR3 protein: CASLDRPNTEAFF. The CDR3 region has the DNA TGCGCCAGCCTAGACAGACCGAACACTGAAGCTTTCTTT.